One sample yielded the 22 T cell receptor beta chains listed below, sequenced in a study of T-cell reconstitution after alpha-beta-depleted transplantation in children. This sample's TCRbeta library carried unique molecular identifier barcodes. TCRdb analysed the PCR reads with MiXCR anew, one entry per CDR3 protein. Of some 80,000 distinct CDR3 sequences listed, roughly 20% were seen once; the top ten hold approximately 51%. The source material was PBMCs, mostly from graft donor cells, sampled 360 days after TCRalphabeta/CD19-depleted stem cell transplant. The receptor set was obtained from a male patient between 2 and 10 years old who had a stem cell transplant for acute lymphoblastic leukemia, so the T cells may come from the graft donor.

This clonotype was seen many times. The chain joins TRBV4-1 to TRBJ1-2; TRBD1 matches at 7 bases. The CDR3 covers 17 residues. V was clipped by 3 bases and J by 2 bases; unmatched bases: 12. CDR1 and CDR2 from the germline V gene are MGHRA and YSYEKL. The CDR3 sequence is CASSQEPGQQANYGYTF. DNA for the CDR3: TGCGCCAGCAGCCAGGAACCGGGACAGCAAGCCAACTATGGCTACACCTTC.

The chain couples TRBV6-1 to TRBJ2-7, with TRBD2 identical over 8 bases. Germline values: CDR1 MNHNS, CDR2 SASEGT. The trim removed 5 bases at V and 6 bases at J, leaving 15 bases unmatched. CDR3 length equals 16 residues. This chain's CDR3 is CASSPLIGRAYSEQYF. Written as DNA, the CDR3 is TGTGCCAGCAGTCCCCTCATCGGGAGGGCCTATTCCGAGCAGTACTTC.

In this sample, this clonotype turned up many times. V usage is TRBV20-1 and J usage is TRBJ1-5, with D possibly TRBD1 on 5 matching bases. Trimming pared 4 bases from V and 0 bases from J, leaving 16 bases between. In germline, CDR1 is DFQATT, CDR2 SNEGSKA (reference sequence). This CDR3 has 16 residues. CDR3 in amino acids: CSAIPDSFYSNQPQHF. Written as DNA, the CDR3 is TGCAGTGCTATCCCCGACAGTTTTTATAGCAATCAGCCCCAGCATTTT.

This clonotype was seen repeatedly, ten times or more. The chain combines TRBV12-3 or TRBV12-4 with TRBJ2-3; 11 positions match TRBD2. There are 16 residues in the CDR3. V dropped 6 bases and J dropped 0; count of bases not matched to a gene: 5. The CDR3 bases are TGTGCCAGCAGCCCTGGACTAGCGGGCAGCACAGATACGCAGTATTTT. This translates into CASSPGLAGSTDTQYF.

This clonotype was counted ten times or more. The CDR3, as DNA: TGTGCCATCAGCCGACAGGGTCAGGATACGCAGTATTTT. It encodes CAISRQGQDTQYF. This chain joins TRBV10-3 and TRBJ2-3; 7 bases agree with TRBD1. V gave up 6 bases and J gave up 6 bases; unmatched junction bases: 6. The CDR3 has 13 amino acids. CDR1 ENHRY and CDR2 SYGVKD come from the germline V gene.

This clonotype was observed a handful of times. The CDR3 here is CASSLMGTKEGTQYF. Written as DNA, the CDR3 is TGTGCCAGCAGTTTAATGGGGACCAAGGAGGGGACCCAGTACTTC. The rearrangement joins TRBV12-3 or TRBV12-4 to TRBJ2-5, with D perhaps matching TRBD2 (6 bases). V was shortened by 2 bases and J by 7 bases, with 17 bases between the two germline ends. This CDR3 comprises 15 residues.

The chain has TRBV20-1 and TRBJ2-7; 8 nucleotides agree with TRBD1. The germline CDR1 and CDR2 sequences are DFQATT and SNEGSKA (reference sequence). This CDR3 has 14 residues. V trimming: 1 base; J trimming: 3 bases; junction bases outside the gene matches: 5. The CDR3 region has the DNA TGCAGTGCTAGAGGGGGGGACAGGAGCTACGAGCAGTACTTC. Amino acid sequence: CSARGGDRSYEQYF.

The sample holds many counts of this clonotype. The CDR3 reads CASSFLDRAYEQYF. The CDR3 bases are TGCGCCAGCAGCTTCCTGGACAGGGCCTACGAGCAGTACTTC. The rearrangement uses TRBV5-1 and TRBJ2-7, with 8 bases fitting TRBD1. J was trimmed by 2 bases and V by 2 bases; bases with no gene match: 3. Germline CDR1 SGHRS, CDR2 YFSETQ. The CDR3 consists of 14 residues. The full variable domain, its missing parts supplied by reference TRBV5-1 and TRBJ2-7, is KAGVTQTPRYLIKTRGQQVTLSCSPISGHRSVSWYQQTPGQGLQFLFEYFSETQRNKGNFPGRFSGRQFSNSRSEMNVSTLELGDSALYLCASSFLDRAYEQYFGPGTRLTVT.

This chain uses TRBV12-3 or TRBV12-4 with TRBJ2-1; 15 bases line up with TRBD2. There are 14 residues in the CDR3. V lost 5 bases, J lost 14 bases, and 7 bases stayed unmatched. CDR3 region: CASSPRTSGRAKFF. Here the CDR3 DNA reads TGTGCCAGCAGTCCCCGGACTAGCGGGAGGGCCAAGTTCTTC.

V and J are TRBV5-1 and TRBJ2-3; 9 bases are shared with TRBD1. Germline CDR1 and CDR2: SGHRS and YFSETQ. The J segment lost 0 bases and the V segment lost 2 bases, leaving 13 bases of the junction unmatched. The CDR3 is 19 residues long. The DNA for the CDR3 is TGCGCCAGCAGCTTCCCAGGGGTGAGGGACAGGGAAAGCACAGATACGCAGTATTTT. Translating it yields CASSFPGVRDRESTDTQYF.

The sample holds many counts of this clonotype. The genes are TRBV5-1 and TRBJ2-2, with 9 nucleotides matching TRBD2. The CDR3 extends over 15 amino acids. J lost 6 bases, V lost 4 bases, and 7 bases had no gene match. CDR1 SGHRS and CDR2 YFSETQ come from the germline V gene. CDR3 in DNA: TGCGCCAGCAGCGTCGGGACTAGCAGACCCGGGGAGCTGTTTTTT. Its protein is CASSVGTSRPGELFF.

Ten or more counts support this clonotype. The chain has TRBV11-2 and TRBJ2-7; D might be TRBD1 or TRBD2, each matching 5 bases. This CDR3 has 14 amino acids. Trimming left V 5 bases short and J 6 bases short, with 17 bases between. The germline CDR1 and CDR2 sequences are SGHAT and FQNNGV. DNA for the CDR3: TGTGCCAGCAGCGCAGTATGGGGGTTCTCCGAGCAGTACTTC. Its translation is CASSAVWGFSEQYF.

This chain uses TRBV15 with TRBJ2-7, with TRBD1 as a possible D gene (5 bases). The CDR3 length is 12 residues. Germline V gene sequence: CDR1 LNHNV, CDR2 YYDKDF (reference sequence). With 3 bases removed from V and 7 bases from J, the gap between germline ends came to 10 bases. CDR3 in DNA: TGTGCCACCAGCAGGGGGCGTGCTGAGCAGTACTTC. Protein sequence: CATSRGRAEQYF.

This clonotype was counted between two and nine times. Written as DNA, the CDR3 is TGCGCCAGCAGCTTGGAACGCGGGGCTCCTTACAATGAGCAGTTCTTC. It yields the protein CASSLERGAPYNEQFF. The chain carries TRBV5-1 and TRBJ2-1, with D tentatively TRBD2 (6 bases). The CDR3 consists of 16 residues. Germline CDR1 SGHRS, CDR2 YFSETQ. Trimming took 0 bases from V and 4 from J, leaving 14 bases between them.

This clonotype occurred a few times. The CDR3 DNA reads as TGTGCCAGCAGCCCCTCTAGCCGGACGGTCACCGGGGAGCTGTTTTTT. This translates into CASSPSSRTVTGELFF. The chain has TRBV7-2 and TRBJ2-2; D is possibly TRBD2 (5 bases). This CDR3 spans 16 amino acids. V shed 5 bases and J shed 4 bases, with 17 bases lying between them. In germline, CDR1 is SGHTA, CDR2 FQGNSA. Full variable domain (outside the CDR3, taken from reference TRBV7-2 and TRBJ2-2): GAGVSQSPSNKVTEKGKDVELRCDPISGHTALYWYRQSLGQGLEFLIYFQGNSAPDKSGLPSDRFSAERTGGSVSTLTIQRTQQEDSAVYLCASSPSSRTVTGELFFGEGSRLTVL.

The gene calls are TRBV2 and TRBJ2-1; TRBD2 aligns across 7 bases. Looked up from germline, CDR1 is SNHLY and CDR2 is FYNNEI. V was clipped by 8 bases and J by 5 bases; unmatched bases: 6. The CDR3 runs 13 residues. The DNA for the CDR3 is TGTGCCAGCGGGACTACCTTCGACAATGAGCAGTTCTTC. Encoded protein: CASGTTFDNEQFF.

The table lists this clonotype with many counts. V gene TRBV5-1 combines with J gene TRBJ2-1, with 7 nucleotides matching TRBD2. CDR3 length: 15 residues. Losses at the gene ends were 6 bases for V and 2 bases for J; bases not matched to a gene: 8. Germline V gives CDR1 SGHRS, CDR2 YFSETQ. The chain's CDR3 is CASMFSSGTYNEQFF. The CDR3 coding sequence is TGCGCCAGCATGTTTTCTAGCGGAACCTACAATGAGCAGTTCTTC.

In its sample, this clonotype was seen a few times. The chain has TRBV3-1 and TRBJ2-7; TRBD1 aligns across 11 bases. From germline, CDR1 is LGHDT and CDR2 YNNKEL (reference sequence). J gave up 2 bases and V 4 bases, and 4 bases lay outside the gene matches. The CDR3 runs 15 residues. The chain's CDR3 is CASSPRTGGAYEQYF. The CDR3 nucleotides read TGTGCCAGCAGCCCGAGGACAGGGGGCGCCTACGAGCAGTACTTC.

This clonotype was recorded a few times. The chain combines TRBV24-1 with TRBJ2-1; 9 positions match TRBD1. The germline CDR1 and CDR2 sequences are KGHDR and SFDVKD. The V segment lost 6 bases and the J segment 7 bases; nucleotides outside the gene matches: 9. The CDR3 extends over 15 amino acids. The CDR3 protein is CATSMGQGGQNEQFF. The DNA for the CDR3 is TGTGCCACCAGTATGGGACAGGGTGGACAGAATGAGCAGTTCTTC.

This clonotype was seen a few times. J is TRBJ2-7 and V is TRBV11-3; D unclear. Germline CDR1 and CDR2: SGHNT and YENEEA. The V and J ends lost 2 bases and 4 bases respectively, with 12 bases between them. The CDR3 is 14 residues long. The CDR3 nucleotides read TGTGCCAGCAGCTTACGGCGCGGCCTATACGAGCAGTACTTC. This encodes CASSLRRGLYEQYF. Full variable domain (rest looked up from reference TRBV11-3 and TRBJ2-7): EAGVVQSPRYKIIEKKQPVAFWCNPISGHNTLYWYLQNLGQGPELLIRYENEEAVDDSQLPKDRFSAERLKGVDSTLKIQPAELGDSAVYLCASSLRRGLYEQYFGPGTRLTVT.

This clonotype was counted only a few times. V is TRBV7-9 and J is TRBJ1-2, with TRBD1 matching 10 bases. J was trimmed by 3 bases and V by 2 bases; bases with no gene match: 3. Germline CDR1 reads SEHNR; CDR2 reads FQNEAQ (reference sequence). The CDR3 spans 15 residues. CDR3 protein: CASSLRQGADYGYTF. CDR3 DNA: TGTGCCAGCAGCTTAAGACAGGGGGCGGACTATGGCTACACCTTC.

This clonotype occurred a few times. The chain joins TRBV28 to TRBJ2-3; D is undetermined. The germline gives CDR1 MDHEN, CDR2 SYDVKM. The CDR3 covers 16 residues. V dropped 3 bases and J dropped 3 bases, with 16 bases sitting between them. CDR3 sequence reads: CASSFGGAIKTDTQYF. DNA for the CDR3: TGTGCCAGCAGTTTCGGCGGAGCAATCAAGACAGATACGCAGTATTTT.